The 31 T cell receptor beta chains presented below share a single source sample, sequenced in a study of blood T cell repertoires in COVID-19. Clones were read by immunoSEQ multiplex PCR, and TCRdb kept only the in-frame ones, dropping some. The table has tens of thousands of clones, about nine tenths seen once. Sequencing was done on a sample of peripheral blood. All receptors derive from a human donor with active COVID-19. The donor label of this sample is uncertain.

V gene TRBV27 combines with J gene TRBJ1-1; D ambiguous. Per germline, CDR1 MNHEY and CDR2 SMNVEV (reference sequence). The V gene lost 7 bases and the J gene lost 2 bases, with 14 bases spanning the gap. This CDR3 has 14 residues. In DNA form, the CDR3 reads TGTGCCAGCACCCGAGAGGGAAGCAACACTGAAGCTTTCTTT. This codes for CASTREGSNTEAFF.

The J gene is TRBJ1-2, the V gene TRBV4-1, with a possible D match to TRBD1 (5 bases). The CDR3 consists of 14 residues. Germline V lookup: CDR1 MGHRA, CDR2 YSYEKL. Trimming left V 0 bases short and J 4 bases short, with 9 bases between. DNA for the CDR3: TGCGCCAGCAGCCAAGATTCGGGGGTCTATGGCTACACCTTC. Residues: CASSQDSGVYGYTF.

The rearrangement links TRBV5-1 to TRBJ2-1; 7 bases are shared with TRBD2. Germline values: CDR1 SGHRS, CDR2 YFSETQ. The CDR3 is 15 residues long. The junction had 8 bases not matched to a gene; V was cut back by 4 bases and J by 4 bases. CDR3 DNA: TGCGCCAGCAGCGACCGGGACTACCGGTACAATGAGCAGTTCTTC. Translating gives CASSDRDYRYNEQFF. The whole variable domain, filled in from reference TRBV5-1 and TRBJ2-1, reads KAGVTQTPRYLIKTRGQQVTLSCSPISGHRSVSWYQQTPGQGLQFLFEYFSETQRNKGNFPGRFSGRQFSNSRSEMNVSTLELGDSALYLCASSDRDYRYNEQFFGPGTRLTVL.

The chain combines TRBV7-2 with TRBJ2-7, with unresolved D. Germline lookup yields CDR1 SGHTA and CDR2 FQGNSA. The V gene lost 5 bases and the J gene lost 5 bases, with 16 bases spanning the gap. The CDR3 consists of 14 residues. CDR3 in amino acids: CASSPTNVPHEQYF. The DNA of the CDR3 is TGTGCCAGCAGCCCTACCAATGTCCCCCACGAGCAGTACTTC.

In nucleotides, the CDR3 is TGTGCCAGCAGCGTAGATCAGGGATCCTACGAGCAGTACTTC. It yields the protein CASSVDQGSYEQYF. The V call is TRBV9, the J call TRBJ2-7; tentative D call: TRBD1 (5 bases). V was cut by 0 bases and J by 1 base, with 8 bases left in between. The CDR3 is made up of 14 amino acids. Germline V gene sequence: CDR1 SGDLS, CDR2 YYNGEE.

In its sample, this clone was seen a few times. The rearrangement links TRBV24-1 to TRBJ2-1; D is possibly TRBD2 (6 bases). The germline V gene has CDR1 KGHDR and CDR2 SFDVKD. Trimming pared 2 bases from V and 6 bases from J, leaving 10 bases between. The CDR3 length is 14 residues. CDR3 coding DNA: TGTGCCACCAGTGATTCCTCCGGGGGCAATGAGCAGTTCTTC. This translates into CATSDSSGGNEQFF.

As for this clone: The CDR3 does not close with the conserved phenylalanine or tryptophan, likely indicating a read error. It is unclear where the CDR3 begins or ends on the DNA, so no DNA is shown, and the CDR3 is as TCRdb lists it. The CDR3 protein is CASSPEQGVSRAVL. The chain combines TRBV18 with TRBJ2-7; the table's D gene call, TRBD1, was not cross checked with the DNA. Germline V gene lookup returns CDR1 KGHSH and CDR2 LQKENI. Ends included, the CDR3 has 14 residues.

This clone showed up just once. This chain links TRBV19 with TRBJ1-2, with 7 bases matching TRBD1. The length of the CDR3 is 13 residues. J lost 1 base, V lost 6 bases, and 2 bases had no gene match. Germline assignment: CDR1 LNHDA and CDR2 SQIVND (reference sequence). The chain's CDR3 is CASRGQSNYGYTF. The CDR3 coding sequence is TGTGCCAGTAGGGGACAGAGTAACTATGGCTACACCTTC.

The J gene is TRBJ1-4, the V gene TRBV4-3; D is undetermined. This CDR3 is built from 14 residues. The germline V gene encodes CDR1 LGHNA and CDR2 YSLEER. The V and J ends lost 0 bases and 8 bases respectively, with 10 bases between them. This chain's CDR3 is CASSQETEDEKLFF. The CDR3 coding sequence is TGCGCCAGCAGCCAAGAAACGGAGGACGAAAAACTGTTTTTT.

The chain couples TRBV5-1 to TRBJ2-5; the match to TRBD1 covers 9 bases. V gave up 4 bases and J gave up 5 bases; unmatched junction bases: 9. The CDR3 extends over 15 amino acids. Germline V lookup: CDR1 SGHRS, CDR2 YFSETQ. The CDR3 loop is CASSAGTGRGETQYF. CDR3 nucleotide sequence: TGCGCCAGCAGCGCTGGGACAGGGAGAGGGGAGACCCAGTACTTC.

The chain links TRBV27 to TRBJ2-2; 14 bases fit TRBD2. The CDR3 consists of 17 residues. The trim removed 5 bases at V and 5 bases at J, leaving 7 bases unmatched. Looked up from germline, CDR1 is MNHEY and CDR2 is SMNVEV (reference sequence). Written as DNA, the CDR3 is TGTGCCAGCAGTAAGGGACTAGCGGGAGTGGGGACCGGGGAGCTGTTTTTT. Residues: CASSKGLAGVGTGELFF.

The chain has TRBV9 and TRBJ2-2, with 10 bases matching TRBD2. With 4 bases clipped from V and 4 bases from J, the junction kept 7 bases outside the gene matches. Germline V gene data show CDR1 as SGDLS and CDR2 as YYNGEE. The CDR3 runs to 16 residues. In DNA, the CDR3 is TGTGCCAGCAGCCATCTAGCGGGAGCTTCCACCGGGGAGCTGTTTTTT. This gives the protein CASSHLAGASTGELFF.

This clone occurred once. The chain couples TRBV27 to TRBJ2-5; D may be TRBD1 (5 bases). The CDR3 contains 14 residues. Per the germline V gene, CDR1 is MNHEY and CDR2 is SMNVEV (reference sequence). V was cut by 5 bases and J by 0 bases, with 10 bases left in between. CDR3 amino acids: CASSMPGNQETQYF. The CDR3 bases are TGTGCCAGCAGTATGCCAGGGAACCAAGAGACCCAGTACTTC.

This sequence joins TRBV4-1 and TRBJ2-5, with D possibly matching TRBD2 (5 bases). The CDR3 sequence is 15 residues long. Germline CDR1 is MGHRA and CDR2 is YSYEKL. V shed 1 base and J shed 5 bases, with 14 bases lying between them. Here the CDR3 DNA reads TGCGCCAGCAGCCAAGTCGGATCGGGGTGGGAGACCCAGTACTTC. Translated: CASSQVGSGWETQYF.

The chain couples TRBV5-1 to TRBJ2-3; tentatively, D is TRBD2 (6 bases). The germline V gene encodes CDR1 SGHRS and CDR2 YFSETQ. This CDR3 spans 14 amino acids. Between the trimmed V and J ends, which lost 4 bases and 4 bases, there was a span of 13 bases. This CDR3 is CASSPVEGADTQYF. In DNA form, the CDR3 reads TGCGCCAGCAGCCCCGTGGAGGGCGCAGATACGCAGTATTTT.

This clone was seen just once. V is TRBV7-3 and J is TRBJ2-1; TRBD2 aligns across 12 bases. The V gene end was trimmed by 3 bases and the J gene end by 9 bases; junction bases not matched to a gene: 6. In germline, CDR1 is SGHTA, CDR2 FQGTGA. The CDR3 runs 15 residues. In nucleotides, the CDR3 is TGTGCCAGCAGCTTCAGACTAGCGGGAGTGGCTGAGCAGTTCTTC. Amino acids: CASSFRLAGVAEQFF.

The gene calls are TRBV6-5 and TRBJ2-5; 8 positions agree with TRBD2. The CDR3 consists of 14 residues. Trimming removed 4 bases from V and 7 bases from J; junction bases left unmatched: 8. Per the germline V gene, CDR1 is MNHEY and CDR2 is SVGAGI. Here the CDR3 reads CASSSRGAEGTQYF. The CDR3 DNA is TGTGCCAGCAGTTCGCGGGGGGCCGAGGGGACCCAGTACTTC.

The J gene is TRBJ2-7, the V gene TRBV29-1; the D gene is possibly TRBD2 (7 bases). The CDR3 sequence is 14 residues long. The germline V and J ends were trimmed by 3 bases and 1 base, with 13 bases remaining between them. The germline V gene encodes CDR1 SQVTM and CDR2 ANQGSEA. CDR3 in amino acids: CSVEGGLESYEQYF. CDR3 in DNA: TGCAGCGTTGAGGGGGGGCTCGAATCCTACGAGCAGTACTTC.

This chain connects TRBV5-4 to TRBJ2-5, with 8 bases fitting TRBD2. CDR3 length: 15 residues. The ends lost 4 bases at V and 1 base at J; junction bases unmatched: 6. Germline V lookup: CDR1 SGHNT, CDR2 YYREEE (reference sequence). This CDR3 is CASSGVAGIQETQYF. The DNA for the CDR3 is TGTGCCAGCAGCGGAGTAGCGGGGATCCAAGAGACCCAGTACTTC.

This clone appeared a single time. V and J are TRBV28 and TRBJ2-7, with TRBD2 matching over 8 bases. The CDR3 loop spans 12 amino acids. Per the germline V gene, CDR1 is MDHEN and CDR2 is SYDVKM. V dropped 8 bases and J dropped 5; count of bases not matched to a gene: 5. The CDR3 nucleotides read TGTGCCAGCGGCGGGGGGACCGACGAGCAGTACTTC. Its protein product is CASGGGTDEQYF.

CDR3 residues: CAISERGEGEAFF. The CDR3 bases are TGTGCCATCAGTGAGCGGGGGGAAGGTGAAGCTTTCTTT. The chain has TRBV10-3 and TRBJ1-1, with D perhaps TRBD1 (5 bases). Germline V CDR1 and CDR2: ENHRY, SYGVKD. V was pared by 2 bases and J by 7 bases, with 11 bases between. This CDR3 region has 13 residues.

DNA for the CDR3: TGTGCCAGCAGTTATGCGGGGGAAATCTACGAGCAGTACTTC. Its protein is CASSYAGEIYEQYF. The chain couples TRBV6-2 or TRBV6-3 to TRBJ2-7; 7 bases line up with TRBD2. The CDR3 sequence is 14 residues long. Germline values: CDR1 MNHEY, CDR2 SVGEGT. V lost 3 bases and J lost 3; bases outside the gene matches: 5.

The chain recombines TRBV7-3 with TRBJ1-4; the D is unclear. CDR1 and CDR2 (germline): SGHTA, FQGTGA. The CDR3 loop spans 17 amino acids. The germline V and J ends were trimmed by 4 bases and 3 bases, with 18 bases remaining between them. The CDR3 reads CASSSRLGVCPNEKLFF. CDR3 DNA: TGTGCCAGCAGCTCCAGACTCGGTGTGTGTCCTAATGAAAAACTGTTTTTT.

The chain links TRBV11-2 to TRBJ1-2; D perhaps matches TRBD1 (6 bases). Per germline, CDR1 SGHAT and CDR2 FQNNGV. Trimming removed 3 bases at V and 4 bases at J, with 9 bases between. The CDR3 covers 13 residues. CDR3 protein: CASSFRTAYGYTF. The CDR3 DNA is TGTGCCAGCAGCTTCCGGACAGCCTATGGCTACACCTTC.

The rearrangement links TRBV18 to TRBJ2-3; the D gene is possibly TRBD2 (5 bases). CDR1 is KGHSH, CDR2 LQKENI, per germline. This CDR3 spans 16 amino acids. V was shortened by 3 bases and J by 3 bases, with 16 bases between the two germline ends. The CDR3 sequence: CASSPGGIMGTDTQYF. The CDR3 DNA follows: TGTGCCAGCTCACCCGGAGGTATAATGGGAACAGATACGCAGTATTTT.

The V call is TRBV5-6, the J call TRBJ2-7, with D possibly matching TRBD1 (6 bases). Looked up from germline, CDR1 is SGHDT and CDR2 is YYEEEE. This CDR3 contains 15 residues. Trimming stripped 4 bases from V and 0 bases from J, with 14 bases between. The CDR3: CASSVGQQSSYEQYF. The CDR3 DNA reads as TGTGCCAGCAGCGTAGGACAGCAGAGCTCCTACGAGCAGTACTTC.

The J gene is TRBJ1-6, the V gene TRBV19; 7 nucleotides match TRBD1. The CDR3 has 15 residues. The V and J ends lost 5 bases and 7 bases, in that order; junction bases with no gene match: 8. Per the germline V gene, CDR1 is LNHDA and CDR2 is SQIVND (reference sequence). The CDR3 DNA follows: TGTGCCAGTAGTCCACGCCAGGGGGACAATTCACCCCTCCACTTT. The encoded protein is CASSPRQGDNSPLHF.

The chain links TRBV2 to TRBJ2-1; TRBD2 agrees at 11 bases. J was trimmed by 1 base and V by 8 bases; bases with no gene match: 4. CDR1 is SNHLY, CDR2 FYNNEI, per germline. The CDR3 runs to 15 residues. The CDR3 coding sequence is TGTGCCAGCCCCGGGACTAGCGGTTCCTACAATGAGCAGTTCTTC. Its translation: CASPGTSGSYNEQFF.

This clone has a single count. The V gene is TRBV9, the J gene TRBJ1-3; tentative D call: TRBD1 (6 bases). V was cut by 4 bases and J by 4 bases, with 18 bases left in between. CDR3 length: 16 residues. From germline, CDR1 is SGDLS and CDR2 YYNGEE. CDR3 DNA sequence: TGTGCCAGCAGCATCACTGGTGGGGACATCGGAAACACCATATATTTT. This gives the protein CASSITGGDIGNTIYF.

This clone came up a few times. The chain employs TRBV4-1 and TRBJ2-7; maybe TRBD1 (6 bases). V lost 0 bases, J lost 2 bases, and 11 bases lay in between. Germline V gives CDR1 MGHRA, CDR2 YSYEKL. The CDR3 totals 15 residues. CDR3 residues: CASSQEDRPPYEQYF. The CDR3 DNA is TGCGCCAGCAGCCAAGAAGACAGGCCCCCCTACGAGCAGTACTTC.

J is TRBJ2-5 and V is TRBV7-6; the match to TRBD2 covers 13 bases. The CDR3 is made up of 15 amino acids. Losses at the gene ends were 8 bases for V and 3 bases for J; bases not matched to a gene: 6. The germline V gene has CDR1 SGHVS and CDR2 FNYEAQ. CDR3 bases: TGTGCCAGCGCCCGGACTAGCGGGAGAGAAGAGACCCAGTACTTC. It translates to CASARTSGREETQYF.